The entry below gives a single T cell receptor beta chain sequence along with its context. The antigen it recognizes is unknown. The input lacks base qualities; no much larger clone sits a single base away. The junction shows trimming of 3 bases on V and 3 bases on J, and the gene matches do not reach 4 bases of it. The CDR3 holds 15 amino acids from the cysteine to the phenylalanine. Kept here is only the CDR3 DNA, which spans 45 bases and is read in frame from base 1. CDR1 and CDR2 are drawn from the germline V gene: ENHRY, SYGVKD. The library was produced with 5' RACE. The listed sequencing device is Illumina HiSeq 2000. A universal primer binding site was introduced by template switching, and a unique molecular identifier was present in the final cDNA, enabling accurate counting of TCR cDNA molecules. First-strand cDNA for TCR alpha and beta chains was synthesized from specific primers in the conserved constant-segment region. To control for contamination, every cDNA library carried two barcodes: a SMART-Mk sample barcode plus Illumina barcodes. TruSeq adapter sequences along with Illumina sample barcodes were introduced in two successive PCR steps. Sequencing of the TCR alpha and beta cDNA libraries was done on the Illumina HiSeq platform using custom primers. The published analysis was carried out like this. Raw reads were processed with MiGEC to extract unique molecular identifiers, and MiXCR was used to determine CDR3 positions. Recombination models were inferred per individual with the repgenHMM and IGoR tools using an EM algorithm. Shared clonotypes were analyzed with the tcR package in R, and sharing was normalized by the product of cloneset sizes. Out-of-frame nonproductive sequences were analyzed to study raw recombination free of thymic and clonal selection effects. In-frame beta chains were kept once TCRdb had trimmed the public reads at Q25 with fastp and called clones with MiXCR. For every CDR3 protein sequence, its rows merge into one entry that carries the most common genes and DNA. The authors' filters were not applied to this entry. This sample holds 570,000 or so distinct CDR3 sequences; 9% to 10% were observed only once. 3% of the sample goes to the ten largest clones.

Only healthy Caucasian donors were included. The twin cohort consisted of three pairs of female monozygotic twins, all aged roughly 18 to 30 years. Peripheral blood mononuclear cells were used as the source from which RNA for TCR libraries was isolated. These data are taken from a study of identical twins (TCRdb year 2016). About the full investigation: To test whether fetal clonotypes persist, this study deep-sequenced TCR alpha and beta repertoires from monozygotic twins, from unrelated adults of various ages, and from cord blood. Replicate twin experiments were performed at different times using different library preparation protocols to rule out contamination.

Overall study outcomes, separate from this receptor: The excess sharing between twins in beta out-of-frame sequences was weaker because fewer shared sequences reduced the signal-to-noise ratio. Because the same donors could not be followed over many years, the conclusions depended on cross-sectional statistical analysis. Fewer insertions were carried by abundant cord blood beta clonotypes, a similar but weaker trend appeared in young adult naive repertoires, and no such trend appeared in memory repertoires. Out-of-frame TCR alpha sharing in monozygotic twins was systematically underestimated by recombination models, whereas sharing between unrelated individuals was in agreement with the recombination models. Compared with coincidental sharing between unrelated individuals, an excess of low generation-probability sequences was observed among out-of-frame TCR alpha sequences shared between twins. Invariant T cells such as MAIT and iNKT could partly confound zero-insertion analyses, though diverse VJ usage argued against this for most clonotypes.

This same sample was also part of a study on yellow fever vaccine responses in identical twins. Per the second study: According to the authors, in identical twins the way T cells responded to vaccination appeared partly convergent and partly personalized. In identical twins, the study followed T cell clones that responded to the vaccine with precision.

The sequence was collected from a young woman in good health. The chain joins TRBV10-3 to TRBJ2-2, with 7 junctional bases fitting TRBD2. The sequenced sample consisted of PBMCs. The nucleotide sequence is TGTGCCATCAGTGATATTGCGGGAGACACCGGGGAGCTGTTTTTT. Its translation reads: CAISDIAGDTGELFF.